This record covers a single TCR beta chain. Which antigen it targets is not known. No base quality information exists; no much larger clone differs at one position. The sample comes from a study of blood T cell repertoires in COVID-19 (TCRdb year 2020). For the study in its entirety: Samples from collaborators originated in the United States, Italy and Spain and spanned both the acute and convalescent phases of COVID-19. The material from the prospective study consisted of cDNA or gDNA derived from T cells, B-cell-depleted T cells, or PBMCs. Subjects who had been exposed to COVID-19, were actively infected with it, or had recovered from it provided the deeply sampled blood TCRbeta repertoires that made up the dataset. The repertoires were made available in a free public database intended to serve as a resource for research on the immune response to SARS-CoV-2. Samples were obtained from the ongoing ImmuneRACE study (first 160 participants) and from 1,254 subjects provided by 6 global collaborators. Nearly every sample came with metadata listing a de-identified subject ID, COVID-19 status, age in years and sex. Where HLA class I and class II types were available, the types were taken from metadata supplied by the sample provider, not from assay-based typing. What the work shows at the level of the full study, not this receptor alone: Clinical and demographic metadata were provided uncurated, with the amount varying by source and participant.

One collaborating source in Seattle enrolled patients while the patients were actively infected and followed the patients over time throughout the course of disease. Each collaborating institution followed its own protocols to collect whole blood in K2EDTA tubes. For TCRbeta analysis, collaborators shipped samples in one of three forms: frozen whole blood, isolated PBMCs, or DNA extracted from either of those sample types. TCRbeta CDR3 regions were amplified from genomic DNA using the immunoSEQ Assay, a bias-controlled multiplex PCR. Per the authors' processing: The number of nucleated cells in each sample was estimated by amplification of reference gene primers within the assay. To quantify the absolute abundance of each unique TCRbeta CDR3 rearrangement, sequence reads were collapsed and filtered. For each sample, productive Simpson clonality was calculated as the square root of Simpson's diversity index across productive rearrangements. TCRdb retrieved this table from immuneACCESS and kept in-frame rearrangements only. Not all clones are present; in checked studies, unresolved V genes account for under half, and no reason is known for the remainder. Clone size and the V and J calls come from that table; the DNA yielded D and trimming. The sample table shows 250,000 to 300,000 clones, and 75% to 90% are seen once. Roughly 13% of the sample belongs to the ten largest clones.

V is pruned by 5 bases and J by 6 bases, leaving 10 bases of the junction without a gene match. As encoded in the germline V gene, CDR1 is MDHEN while CDR2 is SYDVKM. The cysteine opens and the phenylalanine closes a CDR3 of 15 amino acids. The kept DNA is CDR3 alone, 45 bases in frame from the first base. The sequenced material came from peripheral blood. This clonotype originated in a woman in her sixties or seventies with COVID-19, enrolled during active disease. The V and J segments used are TRBV28 and TRBJ1-5; 7 junctional bases match TRBD1. For the CDR3, the sequence is CASSRQGKIFQPQHF. The nucleotide sequence is TGTGCCAGCAGTCGACAGGGTAAGATTTTTCAGCCCCAGCATTTT. The CDR3 plus the reference TRBV28 and TRBJ1-5 genes for the other parts give the full variable domain: DVKVTQSSRYLVKRTGEKVFLECVQDMDHENMFWYRQDPGLGLRLIYFSYDVKMKEKGDIPEGYSVSREKKERFSLILESASTNQTSMYLCASSRQGKIFQPQHFGDGTRLSIL.